The rows below give T cell receptor beta chains drawn from one sample of a study of T cells in Graves' hyperthyroidism and ophthalmopathy. In TCRdb, the multiplex PCR reads were re-called with MiXCR into one record per CDR3 protein. The sample has some 250,000 distinct CDR3 sequences, about 14% seen once; the top ten hold 13%. Material: blood. The source of these receptors is a middle-aged woman with Graves' hyperthyroidism that later progressed to Graves' ophthalmopathy. The CDR3 runs from the conserved cysteine through the conserved F or W. A D gene is named only where the DNA matches it firmly. The size entry is marked missing in some rows and otherwise reads once, few, many or a size class.

clone_size	v_call	d_call	j_call	cdr3_nt	cdr3_aa
many	TRBV6-2/TRBV6-3	.	TRBJ1-1	TGTGCCAGCACAGACAGCTACACTGAAGCTTTCTTT	CASTDSYTEAFF
.	TRBV12-3/TRBV12-4	TRBD2	TRBJ2-7	TGTGCCAGCAGTCCAATTCGGGGGTGGACTAGCGGGTTTTACGAGCAGTACTTC	CASSPIRGWTSGFYEQYF
many	TRBV6-1	TRBD2	TRBJ2-2	TGTGCCAGCAGTTCACGATTAGCGGGAGCCGGGGAGCTGTTTTTT	CASSSRLAGAGELFF
.	TRBV4-1	.	TRBJ2-1	TGCGCCAGCAGCCAAGGACCCCGGTACAATGAGCAGTTCTTC	CASSQGPRYNEQFF
many	TRBV18	.	TRBJ2-3	TGTGCCAGCTCACAAAGGATGACAAAAAGCACAGATACGCAGTATTTT	CASSQRMTKSTDTQYF
many	TRBV4-1	.	TRBJ2-1	TGCGCCAGCAGCCCCCCAGCCAATGAGCAGTTCTTC	CASSPPANEQFF
many	TRBV5-1	TRBD1	TRBJ2-7	TGCGCCAGCAGCCTTTGGACAGGGCTAGGATACGAGCAGTACTTC	CASSLWTGLGYEQYF
many	TRBV4-1	.	TRBJ1-2	TGCGCCAGCAGCCAGCGGGGGGCTAACTATGGCTACACCTTC	CASSQRGANYGYTF
few	TRBV6-1	.	TRBJ1-5	TGTGCCAGCAGCAGCCCCCCCGGGCCTGCGATAAATCAGCCCCAGCATTTT	CASSSPPGPAINQPQHF
many	TRBV5-1	.	TRBJ1-1	TGCGCCAGCCACCCTTCGGAGGGCACTGAAGCTTTCTTT	CASHPSEGTEAFF
few	TRBV19	TRBD1	TRBJ2-7	TGTGCCAGTAGTCCCCCGGACAGGGGATCCTACGAGCAGTACTTC	CASSPPDRGSYEQYF
many	TRBV7-3	.	TRBJ2-3	TGTGCCAGCAGCTCACAAGGGTTCTACACAGATACGCAGTATTTT	CASSSQGFYTDTQYF
many	TRBV2	.	TRBJ2-1	TGTGCCAGCAGTGCACAGGGAAGCTCCTACAATGAGCAGTTCTTC	CASSAQGSSYNEQFF
.	TRBV5-4	.	TRBJ1-1	TGTGCCAGCAGCAAGGCGCTCGCAGGGAAGAACACTGAAGCTTTCTTT	CASSKALAGKNTEAFF
many	TRBV28	TRBD2	TRBJ2-3	TGTGCCAGCAGCCTTTTGACTAGCGGTAGCACAGATACGCAGTATTTT	CASSLLTSGSTDTQYF
many	TRBV5-1	TRBD1	TRBJ2-2	TGCGCCAGCAGCTCAAGCGGACAGGGGCAAGGATATCAGCTGTTTTTT	CASSSSGQGQGYQLFF
.	TRBV11-2	TRBD2	TRBJ2-1	TGTGCCAGCAGCTCGCCTGGGACTAGCAGACAGCAGTTCTTC	CASSSPGTSRQQFF
many	TRBV7-8	.	TRBJ2-1	TGTGCCAGCAGCTTAGGAGTAGCGAGTTCCTACAATGAGCAGTTCTTC	CASSLGVASSYNEQFF
.	TRBV19	.	TRBJ2-7	TGTGCCAGTAGTATATTCGGGGACCACGAGCAGTACTTC	CASSIFGDHEQYF
many	TRBV27	.	TRBJ1-1	TGTGCCAGCAGTTTATTCGAGGGTATGAACACTGAAGCTTTCTTT	CASSLFEGMNTEAFF
.	TRBV5-4	.	TRBJ2-1	TGTGCCAGCGCCCTCGACAGCTACTACAATGAGCAGTTCTTC	CASALDSYYNEQFF
many	TRBV30	.	TRBJ1-4	TGTGCCTGGAGTGCTGTGGACAGTTATAATGAAAAACTGTTTTTT	CAWSAVDSYNEKLFF
many	TRBV20-1	.	TRBJ1-1	TGCAGTGCTAGACTGAACACTGAAGCTTTCTTT	CSARLNTEAFF
many	TRBV29-1	.	TRBJ1-2	TGCAGCGTGCGGGGGGCTAAGGGCTACACCTTC	CSVRGAKGYTF
many	TRBV30	.	TRBJ1-3	TGTGCCTGGGCTTCCGGGACCGCTGGAAACACCATATATTTT	CAWASGTAGNTIYF
many	TRBV27	.	TRBJ2-7	TGTGCCAGCAGTACAAGGGCCAAGGGGGCCTACGAGCAGTACTTC	CASSTRAKGAYEQYF
many	TRBV12-3/TRBV12-4	.	TRBJ1-5	TGTGCCAGCGGGAAGGGAAGCAGCAATCAGCCCCAGCATTTT	CASGKGSSNQPQHF
few	TRBV4-2	.	TRBJ1-4	TGTGCCAGCAGCCAAGAACAACTTCGATACTTGGGAACTAATGAAAAACTGTTTTTT	CASSQEQLRYLGTNEKLFF
few	TRBV20-1	.	TRBJ1-5	TGCAGTGCTCGGCAAGGGCTGAGTCAGCCCCAGCATTTT	CSARQGLSQPQHF
many	TRBV11-2	.	TRBJ1-2	TGTGCCAGCAGCTTAGGACCCCTCGTGGCGCCCCGTAACTATGGCTACACCTTC	CASSLGPLVAPRNYGYTF
many	TRBV27	TRBD1	TRBJ2-7	TGTGCCAGCAGTCACTGGACAGGGGGCGCATTCGGCTACGAGCAGTACTTC	CASSHWTGGAFGYEQYF
many	TRBV12-3/TRBV12-4	.	TRBJ2-7	TGTGCCAGCAGTTTTAGGGAGACTGTCACCTACGAGCAGTACTTC	CASSFRETVTYEQYF
few	TRBV27	.	TRBJ1-1	TGTGCCAGCAGGTTTATCTTTTCGGTGAACACTGAAGCTTTCTTT	CASRFIFSVNTEAFF
many	TRBV5-1	TRBD1	TRBJ1-2	TGCGCCAGCAGCTTGGAGTGGGGGACAGGGTTTGGCTACACCTTC	CASSLEWGTGFGYTF
many	TRBV10-3	.	TRBJ2-7	TGTGCCATCAGTGAGGGCAGCTACTACGAGCAGTACTTC	CAISEGSYYEQYF
many	TRBV28	.	TRBJ2-7	TGTGCCAGCAGTTCGCGCGTTGAGCAGTACTTC	CASSSRVEQYF
few	TRBV10-3	.	TRBJ1-1	TGTGCCATCAGTGAGCCCGGACGGTTGAACACTGAAGCTTTCTTT	CAISEPGRLNTEAFF
few	TRBV7-6	.	TRBJ2-1	TGTGCCAGCAGCTTCCTCCACGGTAGGCCCACCCTTGTCGGGGAGGCTTACAATGAGCAGTTCTTC	CASSFLHGRPTLVGEAYNEQFF
many	TRBV25-1	.	TRBJ1-5	TGTGCCAGCAGTGCTTCGGCCAGGAGCAATCAGCCCCAGCATTTT	CASSASARSNQPQHF
many	TRBV28	.	TRBJ2-7	TGTGCCAGCAGCCATGGACAGTCCACCTACGAGCAGTACTTC	CASSHGQSTYEQYF
many	TRBV27	TRBD2	TRBJ2-7	TGTGCCAGCAGTTCCCCGACTAGCGGGAGTCTCGAGCAGTACTTC	CASSSPTSGSLEQYF